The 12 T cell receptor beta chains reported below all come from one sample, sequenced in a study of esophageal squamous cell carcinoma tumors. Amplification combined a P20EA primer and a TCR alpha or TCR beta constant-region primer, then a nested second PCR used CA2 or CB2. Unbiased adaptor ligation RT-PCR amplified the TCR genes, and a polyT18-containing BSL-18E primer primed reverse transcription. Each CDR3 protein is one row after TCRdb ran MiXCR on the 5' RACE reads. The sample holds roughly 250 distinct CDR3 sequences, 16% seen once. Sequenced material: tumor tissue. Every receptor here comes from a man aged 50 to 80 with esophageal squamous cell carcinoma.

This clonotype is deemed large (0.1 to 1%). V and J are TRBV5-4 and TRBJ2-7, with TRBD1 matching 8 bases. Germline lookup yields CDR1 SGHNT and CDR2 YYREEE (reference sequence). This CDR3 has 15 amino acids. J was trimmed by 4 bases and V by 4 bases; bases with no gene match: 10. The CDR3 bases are TGTGCCAGCAGCCCCGGACAGGGTATCGAATACGAGCAGTACTTC. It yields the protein CASSPGQGIEYEQYF.

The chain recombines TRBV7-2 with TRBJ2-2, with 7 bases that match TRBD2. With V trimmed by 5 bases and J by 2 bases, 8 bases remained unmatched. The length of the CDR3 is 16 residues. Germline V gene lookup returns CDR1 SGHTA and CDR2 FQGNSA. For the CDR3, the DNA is TGTGCCAGCAGCCCCGAACTAGCGAGAAACACCGGGGAGCTGTTTTTT. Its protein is CASSPELARNTGELFF.

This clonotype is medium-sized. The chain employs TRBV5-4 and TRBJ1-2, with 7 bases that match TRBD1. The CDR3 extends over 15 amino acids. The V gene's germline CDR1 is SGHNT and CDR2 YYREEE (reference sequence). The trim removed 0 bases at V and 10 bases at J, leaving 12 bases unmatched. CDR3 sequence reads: CASSLARGQGDAYTF. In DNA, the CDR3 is TGTGCCAGCAGCTTGGCGAGAGGTCAGGGGGACGCCTACACCTTC.

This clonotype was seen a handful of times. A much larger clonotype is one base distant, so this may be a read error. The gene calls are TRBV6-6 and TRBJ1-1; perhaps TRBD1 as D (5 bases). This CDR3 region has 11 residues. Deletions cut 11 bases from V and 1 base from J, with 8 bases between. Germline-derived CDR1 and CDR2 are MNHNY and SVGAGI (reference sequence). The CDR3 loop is CAVGGNTEAFF. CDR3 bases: TGTGCCGTCGGGGGGAACACTGAAGCTTTCTTT.

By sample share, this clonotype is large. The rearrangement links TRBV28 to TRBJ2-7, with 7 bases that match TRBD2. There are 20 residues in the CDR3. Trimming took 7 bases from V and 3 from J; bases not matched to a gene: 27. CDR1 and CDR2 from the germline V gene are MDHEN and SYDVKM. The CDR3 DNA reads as TGTGCCAGCACTTCCACCTATCAGGCCGGGGACTATTCCGGTCGCTACGAGCAGTACTTC. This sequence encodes CASTSTYQAGDYSGRYEQYF.

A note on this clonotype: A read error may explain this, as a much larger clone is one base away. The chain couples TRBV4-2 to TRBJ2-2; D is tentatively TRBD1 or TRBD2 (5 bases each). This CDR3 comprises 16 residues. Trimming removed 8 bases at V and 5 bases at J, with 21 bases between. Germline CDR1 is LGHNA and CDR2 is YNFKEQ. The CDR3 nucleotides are TGTGCCAGCCACCCCCTGGCAGGGAGTGGTACCGGGGAGCTGTTTTTT. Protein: CASHPLAGSGTGELFF.

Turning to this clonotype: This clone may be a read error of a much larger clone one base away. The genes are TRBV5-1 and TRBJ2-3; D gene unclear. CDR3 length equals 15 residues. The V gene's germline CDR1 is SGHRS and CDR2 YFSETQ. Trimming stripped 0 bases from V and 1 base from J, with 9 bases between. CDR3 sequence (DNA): TGCGCCAGCAGCTTGGAGTACGGCCGCACAGATACGCAGTATTTT. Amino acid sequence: CASSLEYGRTDTQYF.

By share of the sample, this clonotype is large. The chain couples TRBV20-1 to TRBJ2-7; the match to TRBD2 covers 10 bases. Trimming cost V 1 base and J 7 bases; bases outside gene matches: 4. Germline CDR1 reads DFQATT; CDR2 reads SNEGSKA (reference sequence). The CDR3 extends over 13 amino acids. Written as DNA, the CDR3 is TGCAGTGCTAGAGCGCCGGGACTAGCGGAGCAGTACTTC. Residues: CSARAPGLAEQYF.

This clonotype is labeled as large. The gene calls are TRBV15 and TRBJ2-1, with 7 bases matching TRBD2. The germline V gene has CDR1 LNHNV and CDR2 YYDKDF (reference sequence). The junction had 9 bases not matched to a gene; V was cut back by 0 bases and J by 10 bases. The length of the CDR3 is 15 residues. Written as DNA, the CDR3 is TGTGCCACCAGCAGAGAAAGGACTAGTCAGGGAGAGCAGTTCTTC. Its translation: CATSRERTSQGEQFF.

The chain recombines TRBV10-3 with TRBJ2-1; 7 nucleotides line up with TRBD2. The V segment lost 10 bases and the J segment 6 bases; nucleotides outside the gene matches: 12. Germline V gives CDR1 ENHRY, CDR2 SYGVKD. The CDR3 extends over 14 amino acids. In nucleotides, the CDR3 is TGTGCCACGGGTAGCGGGCGGGAAGGCAATGAGCAGTTCTTC. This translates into CATGSGREGNEQFF.

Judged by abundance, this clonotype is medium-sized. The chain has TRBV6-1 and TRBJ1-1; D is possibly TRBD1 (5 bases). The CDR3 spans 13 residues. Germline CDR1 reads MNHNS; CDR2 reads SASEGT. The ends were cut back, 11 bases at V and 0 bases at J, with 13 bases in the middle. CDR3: CAGTRQLNTEAFF. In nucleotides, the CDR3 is TGTGCCGGGACCCGACAATTGAACACTGAAGCTTTCTTT.

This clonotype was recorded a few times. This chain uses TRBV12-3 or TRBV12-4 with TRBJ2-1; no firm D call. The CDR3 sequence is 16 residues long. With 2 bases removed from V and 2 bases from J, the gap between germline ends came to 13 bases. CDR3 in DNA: TGTGCCAGCAGTTTACTTGCCCCTCCTCCCTACAATGAGCAGTTCTTC. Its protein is CASSLLAPPPYNEQFF.